This TCR beta chain was recorded in a study of blood T cell repertoires in COVID-19. About the research overall: Sites in the United States, Italy and Spain provided acute and convalescent COVID-19 samples.

Clinical history as reported by participants underpinned cohort assignment. The germline V and J ends were trimmed by 0 bases and 8 bases, with 14 bases remaining between them. The V gene's germline CDR1 is SGHNT and CDR2 YYREEE (reference sequence). The CDR3 consists of 15 residues. Some clones are missing from TCRdb's copy, which holds only in-frame ones; the method was immunoSEQ multiplex PCR. Of over 350,000 clones listed, 87% are singletons. The origin of this receptor is a woman in her late teens or twenties with acute COVID-19. The sequencing sample was made of PBMCs or T cells enriched from blood (not recorded which). The chain joins TRBV5-4 to TRBJ1-4, with D perhaps matching TRBD1 (5 bases). The CDR3 DNA reads as TGTGCCAGCAGCTTGGGACAGCCTGATAACGAAAAACTGTTTTTT. This codes for CASSLGQPDNEKLFF.